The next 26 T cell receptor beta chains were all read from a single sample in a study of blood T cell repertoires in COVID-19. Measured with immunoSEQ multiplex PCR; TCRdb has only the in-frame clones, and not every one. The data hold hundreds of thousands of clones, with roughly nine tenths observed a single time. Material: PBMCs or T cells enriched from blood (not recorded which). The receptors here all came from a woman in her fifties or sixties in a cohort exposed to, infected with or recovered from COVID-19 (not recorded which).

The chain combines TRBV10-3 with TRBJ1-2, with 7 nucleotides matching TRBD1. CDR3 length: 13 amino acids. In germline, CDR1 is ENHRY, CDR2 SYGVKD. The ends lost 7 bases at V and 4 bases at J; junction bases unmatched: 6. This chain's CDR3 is CAIIGQGGYGYTF. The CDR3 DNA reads TGTGCCATCATTGGGCAGGGGGGCTATGGCTACACCTTC.

CDR3: CASSEGQGSTDTQYF. The CDR3 DNA follows: TGTGCCAGCAGTGAGGGCCAGGGTAGCACAGATACGCAGTATTTT. The rearrangement uses TRBV6-4 and TRBJ2-3, with D possibly being TRBD1 (5 bases). Trimming removed 3 bases at V and 0 bases at J, with 10 bases between. This CDR3 has 15 residues. CDR1 MRHNA and CDR2 SNTAGT come from the germline V gene.

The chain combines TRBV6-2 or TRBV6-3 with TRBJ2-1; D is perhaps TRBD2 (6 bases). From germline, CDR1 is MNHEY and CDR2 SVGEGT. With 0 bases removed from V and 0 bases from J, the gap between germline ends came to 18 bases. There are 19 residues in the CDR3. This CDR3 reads CASSYSKSGVTSSYNEQFF. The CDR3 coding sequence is TGTGCCAGCAGTTACTCGAAGTCGGGGGTAACAAGCTCCTACAATGAGCAGTTCTTC.

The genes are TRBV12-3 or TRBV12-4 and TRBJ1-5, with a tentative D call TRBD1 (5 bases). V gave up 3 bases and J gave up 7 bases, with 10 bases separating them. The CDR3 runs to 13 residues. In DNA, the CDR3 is TGTGCCAGCAGTTTCAGGGTGAGACAGCCCCAGCATTTT. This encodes CASSFRVRQPQHF.

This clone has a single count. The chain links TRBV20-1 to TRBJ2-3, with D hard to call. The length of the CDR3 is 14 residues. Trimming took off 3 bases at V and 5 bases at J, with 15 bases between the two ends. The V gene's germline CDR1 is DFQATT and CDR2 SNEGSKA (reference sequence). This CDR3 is CSASRGLDGDTQYF. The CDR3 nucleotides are TGCAGTGCTAGTCGAGGTCTAGACGGAGATACGCAGTATTTT.

The CDR3 DNA reads as TGTGCCAGCAGACCGGACAGTTACTATGGCTACACCTTC. Translating gives CASRPDSYYGYTF. The chain uses TRBV6-6 and TRBJ1-2, with D perhaps TRBD1 (6 bases). This CDR3 contains 13 residues. Germline V gene data show CDR1 as MNHNY and CDR2 as SVGAGI (reference sequence). The V end was cut by 6 bases, the J end by 3 bases, with 11 bases between.

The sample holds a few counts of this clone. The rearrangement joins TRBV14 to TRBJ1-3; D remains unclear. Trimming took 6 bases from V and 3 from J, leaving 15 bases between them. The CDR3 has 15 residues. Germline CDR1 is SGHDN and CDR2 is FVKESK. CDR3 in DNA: TGTGCCAGCAGTCTACGGGCTCGGGGTGGAAACACCATATATTTT. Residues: CASSLRARGGNTIYF.

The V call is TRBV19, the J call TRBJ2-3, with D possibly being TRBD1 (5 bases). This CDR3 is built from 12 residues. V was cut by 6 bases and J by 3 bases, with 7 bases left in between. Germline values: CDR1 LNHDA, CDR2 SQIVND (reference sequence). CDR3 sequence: CASRQGTDTQYF. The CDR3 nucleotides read TGTGCCAGTAGGCAGGGTACAGATACGCAGTATTTT.

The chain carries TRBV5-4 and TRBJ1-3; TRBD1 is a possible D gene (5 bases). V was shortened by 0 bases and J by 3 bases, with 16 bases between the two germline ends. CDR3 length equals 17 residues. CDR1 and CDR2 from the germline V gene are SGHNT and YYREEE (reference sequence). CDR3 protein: CASSLGSARVGGNTIYF. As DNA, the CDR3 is TGTGCCAGCAGCTTGGGTTCGGCCAGGGTGGGTGGAAACACCATATATTTT.

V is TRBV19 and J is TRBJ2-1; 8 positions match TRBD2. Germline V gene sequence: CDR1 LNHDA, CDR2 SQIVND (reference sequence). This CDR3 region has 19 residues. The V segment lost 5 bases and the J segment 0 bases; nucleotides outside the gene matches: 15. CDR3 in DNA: TGTGCCAGTAGTGCCAGCGGGGGTTCGTCAACGAGCTCCTACAATGAGCAGTTCTTC. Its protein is CASSASGGSSTSSYNEQFF.

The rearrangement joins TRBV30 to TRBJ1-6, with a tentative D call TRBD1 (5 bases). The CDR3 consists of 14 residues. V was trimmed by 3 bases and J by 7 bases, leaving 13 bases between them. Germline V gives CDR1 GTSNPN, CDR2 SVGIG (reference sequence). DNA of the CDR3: TGTGCCTGGAGCGACTTTGGGGCCAATTCACCCCTCCACTTT. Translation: CAWSDFGANSPLHF.

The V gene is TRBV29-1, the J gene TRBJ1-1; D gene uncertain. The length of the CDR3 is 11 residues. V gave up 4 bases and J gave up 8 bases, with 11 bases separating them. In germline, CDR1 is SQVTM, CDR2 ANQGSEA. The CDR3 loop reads CSVVRGGEAFF. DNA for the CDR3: TGCAGCGTTGTGCGGGGTGGGGAAGCTTTCTTT.

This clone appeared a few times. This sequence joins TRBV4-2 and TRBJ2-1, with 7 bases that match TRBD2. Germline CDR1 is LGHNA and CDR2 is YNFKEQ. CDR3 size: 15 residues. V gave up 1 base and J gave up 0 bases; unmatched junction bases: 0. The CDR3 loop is CASSQGTSSYNEQFF. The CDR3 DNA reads TGTGCCAGCAGCCAAGGGACTAGCTCCTACAATGAGCAGTTCTTC.

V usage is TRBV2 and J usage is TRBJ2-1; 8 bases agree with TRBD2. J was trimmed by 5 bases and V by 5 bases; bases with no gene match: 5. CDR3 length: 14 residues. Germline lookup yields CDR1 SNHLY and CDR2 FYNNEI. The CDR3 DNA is TGTGCCAGCAGTAGGTTGCGGGGGGACAATGAGCAGTTCTTC. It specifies CASSRLRGDNEQFF. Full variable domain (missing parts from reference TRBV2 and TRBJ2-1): EPEVTQTPSHQVTQMGQEVILRCVPISNHLYFYWYRQILGQKVEFLVSFYNNEISEKSEIFDDQFSVERPDGSNFTLKIRSTKLEDSAMYFCASSRLRGDNEQFFGPGTRLTVL.

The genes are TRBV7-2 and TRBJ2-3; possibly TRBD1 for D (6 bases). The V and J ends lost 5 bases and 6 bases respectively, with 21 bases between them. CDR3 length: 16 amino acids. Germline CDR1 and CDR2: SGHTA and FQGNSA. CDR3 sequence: CASSTTNYRVWDTQYF. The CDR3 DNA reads TGTGCCAGCAGCACTACTAACTACAGGGTATGGGATACGCAGTATTTT.

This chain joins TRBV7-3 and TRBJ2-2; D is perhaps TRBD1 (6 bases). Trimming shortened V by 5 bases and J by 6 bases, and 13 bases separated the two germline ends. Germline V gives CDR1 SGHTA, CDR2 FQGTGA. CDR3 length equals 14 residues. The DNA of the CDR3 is TGTGCCAGCAGCGAACTCCAGGGGCCCGGGGAGCTGTTTTTT. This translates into CASSELQGPGELFF.

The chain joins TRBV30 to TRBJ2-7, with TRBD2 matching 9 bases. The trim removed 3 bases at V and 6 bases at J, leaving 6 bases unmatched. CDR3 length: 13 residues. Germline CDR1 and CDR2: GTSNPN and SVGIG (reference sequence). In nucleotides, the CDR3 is TGTGCCTGGAGCCGCGGGGGGGCGACCGAGCAGTACTTC. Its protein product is CAWSRGGATEQYF.

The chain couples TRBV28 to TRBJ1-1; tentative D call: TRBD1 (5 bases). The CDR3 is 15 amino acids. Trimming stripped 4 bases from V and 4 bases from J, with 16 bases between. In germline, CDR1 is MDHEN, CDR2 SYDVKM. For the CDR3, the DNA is TGTGCCAGCAGTTCCCCGGGGGGGACGGGCACTGAAGCTTTCTTT. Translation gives CASSSPGGTGTEAFF.

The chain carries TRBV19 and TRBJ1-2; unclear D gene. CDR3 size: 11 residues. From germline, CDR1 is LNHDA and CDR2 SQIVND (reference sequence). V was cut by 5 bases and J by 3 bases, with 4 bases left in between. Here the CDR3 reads CASSGDYGYTF. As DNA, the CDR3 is TGTGCCAGTAGTGGAGACTATGGCTACACCTTC.

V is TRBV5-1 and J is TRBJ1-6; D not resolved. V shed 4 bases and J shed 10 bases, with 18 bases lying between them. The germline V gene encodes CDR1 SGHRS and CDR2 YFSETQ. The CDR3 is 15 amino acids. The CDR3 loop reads CASSPSGKTGSPLHF. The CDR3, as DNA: TGCGCCAGCAGCCCGTCGGGGAAAACCGGATCACCCCTCCACTTT.

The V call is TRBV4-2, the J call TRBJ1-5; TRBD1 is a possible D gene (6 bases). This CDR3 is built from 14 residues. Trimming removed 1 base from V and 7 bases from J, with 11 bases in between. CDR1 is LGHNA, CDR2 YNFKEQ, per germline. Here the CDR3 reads CASSQVRGGQPQHF. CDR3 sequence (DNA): TGTGCCAGCAGCCAAGTTCGGGGGGGCCAGCCCCAGCATTTT.

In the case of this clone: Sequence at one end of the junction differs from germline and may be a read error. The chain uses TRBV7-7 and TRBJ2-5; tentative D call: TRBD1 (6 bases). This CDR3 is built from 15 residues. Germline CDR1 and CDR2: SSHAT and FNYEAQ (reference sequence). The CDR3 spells CASSLDRTIQETQYF. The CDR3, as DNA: TGTGCTAGCAGCTTAGACAGGACGATCCAAGAGACCCAGTACTTC.

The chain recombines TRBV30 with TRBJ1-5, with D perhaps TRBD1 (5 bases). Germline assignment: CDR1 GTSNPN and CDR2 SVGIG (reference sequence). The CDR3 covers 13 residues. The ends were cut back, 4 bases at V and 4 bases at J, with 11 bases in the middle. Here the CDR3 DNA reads TGTGCCTGGACCCCAGGGCTAAATCAGCCCCAGCATTTT. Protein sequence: CAWTPGLNQPQHF.

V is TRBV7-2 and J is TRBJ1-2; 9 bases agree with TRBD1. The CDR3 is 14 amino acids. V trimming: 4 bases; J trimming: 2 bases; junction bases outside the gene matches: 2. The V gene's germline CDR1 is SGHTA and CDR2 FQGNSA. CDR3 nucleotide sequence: TGTGCCAGCAGCTCCGGGACAGGGAACTATGGCTACACCTTC. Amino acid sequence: CASSSGTGNYGYTF. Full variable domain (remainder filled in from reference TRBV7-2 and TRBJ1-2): GAGVSQSPSNKVTEKGKDVELRCDPISGHTALYWYRQSLGQGLEFLIYFQGNSAPDKSGLPSDRFSAERTGGSVSTLTIQRTQQEDSAVYLCASSSGTGNYGYTFGSGTRLTVV.

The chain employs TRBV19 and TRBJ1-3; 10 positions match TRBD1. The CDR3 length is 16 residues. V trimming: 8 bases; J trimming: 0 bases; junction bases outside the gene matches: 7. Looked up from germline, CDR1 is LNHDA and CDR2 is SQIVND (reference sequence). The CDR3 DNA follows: TGTGCCAGTGGAACGGGACAGGGGATCTCTGGAAACACCATATATTTT. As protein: CASGTGQGISGNTIYF.

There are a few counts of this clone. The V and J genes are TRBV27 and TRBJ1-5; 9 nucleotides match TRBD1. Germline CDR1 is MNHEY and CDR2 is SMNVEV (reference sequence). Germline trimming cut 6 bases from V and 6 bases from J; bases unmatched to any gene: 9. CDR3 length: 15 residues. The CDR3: CASRQGANSGQPQHF. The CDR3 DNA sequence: TGTGCCAGCAGACAGGGGGCGAATTCCGGTCAGCCCCAGCATTTT.